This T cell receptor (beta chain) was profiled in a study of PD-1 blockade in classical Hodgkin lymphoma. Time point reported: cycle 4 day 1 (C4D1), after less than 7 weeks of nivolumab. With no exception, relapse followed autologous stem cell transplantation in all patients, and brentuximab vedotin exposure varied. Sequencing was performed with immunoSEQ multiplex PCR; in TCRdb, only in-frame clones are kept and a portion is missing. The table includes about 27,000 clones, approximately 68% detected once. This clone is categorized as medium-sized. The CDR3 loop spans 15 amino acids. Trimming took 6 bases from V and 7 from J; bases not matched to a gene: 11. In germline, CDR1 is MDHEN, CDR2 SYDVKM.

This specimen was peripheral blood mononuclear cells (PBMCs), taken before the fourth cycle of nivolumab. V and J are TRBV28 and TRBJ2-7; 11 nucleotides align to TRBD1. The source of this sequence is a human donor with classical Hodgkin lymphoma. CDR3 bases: TGTGCCAGCAGCCCGGGCGGACAGGGGGCGAGGGAGCAGTACTTC. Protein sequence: CASSPGGQGAREQYF.